The TCR beta chain under discussion was sequenced for a study of blood T cell repertoires in COVID-19. Study details: COVID-19 samples from acute and convalescent phases originated in the United States, Italy and Spain. Sources were T cells, B-cell-depleted T cells, or PBMCs; the material itself was cDNA or gDNA.

The CDR3 runs 14 residues. V lost 6 bases and J lost 0, with 9 bases in between. The germline CDR1 and CDR2 sequences are MNHEY and SVGAGI. Sequenced by immunoSEQ multiplex PCR; TCRdb stores in-frame clones only, minus some. The sample records more than 70,000 clones, roughly 87% being singletons. Sequenced material: peripheral blood. The sequence was collected from a man aged 55 to 69 with acute or convalescent COVID-19. This sequence joins TRBV6-5 and TRBJ1-5; D may be TRBD1 (5 bases). The CDR3 DNA follows: TGTGCCAGCAGAGACAGACGTAGCAATCAGCCCCAGCATTTT. Translating gives CASRDRRSNQPQHF.